This T cell receptor beta chain was sequenced during a study of T cells of healthy individuals. MiXCR was run by TCRdb on the 5' RACE reads, yielding one entry per CDR3 protein. The sample records about 96,000 distinct CDR3 sequences, 15% to 20% being singletons. The CDR3 spans 13 residues. The germline CDR1 and CDR2 sequences are MNHEY and SVGEGT. V dropped 4 bases and J dropped 2 bases, with 6 bases sitting between them. This clonotype has only a few counts. A much larger clone lies one base from this, so it may be a read error. This chain links TRBV6-2 or TRBV6-3 with TRBJ1-5; D uncertain. This clonotype originated in a human donor in good health. CDR3 nucleotides: TGTGCCAGCAGTTTAAAGGGCAATCAGCCCCAGCATTTT. This gives the protein CASSLKGNQPQHF.